This record looks at one T cell receptor (beta chain) sequence and its context. Its specificity is not known. V lost 1 base, J lost 3 bases, and 21 bases lay in between. This CDR3 spans 19 amino acids. In germline, CDR1 is LGHNA, CDR2 YSLEER. The sample belongs to a study of cytomegalovirus exposure and HLA in healthy donors. Study-level points and caveats: Most subjects had HLA-A and HLA-B alleles reportedly predicted accurately by TCR beta sequences. Later work found most CMV-associated TCR beta chains apparently HLA-restricted.

Researchers ran the PCR with 60 Vbeta and 13 Jbeta primers. Profiled with immunoSEQ multiplex PCR; TCRdb holds only in-frame clones, not every one. The sample gives some 150,000 clones, 75% to 85% of which show up once; around 11% is in the top ten. Donors consisted of healthy bone marrow donors. The chain carries TRBV4-3 and TRBJ1-4, with D possibly matching TRBD1 (5 bases). The sequence was collected from a man over 45 in good health and CMV-seropositive. The sample comprised PBMCs. CDR3 loop: CASSQGRAGPPDANEKLFF. The CDR3 bases are TGCGCCAGCAGCCAAGGCAGGGCCGGTCCCCCTGACGCTAATGAAAAACTGTTTTTT.